What follows are 10 T cell receptor beta chains derived from one specimen sequenced in a study of graft-versus-host responses after intestinal transplantation. These receptors have no identified antigens. Measured with immunoSEQ multiplex PCR; TCRdb has only the in-frame clones, and not every one. This table holds over 80,000 clones, 91% found once. The sequences come from unstimulated CD4+ T cells sorted from spleen or lymph node cells, collected before transplant. The receptors were gathered from a human donor who was the organ donor for an intestinal transplant.

This CDR3 reads CASRTQGIGGNQPQHF. CDR3 DNA: TGTGCCAGTAGAACCCAGGGGATAGGAGGCAATCAGCCCCAGCATTTT. The chain employs TRBV19 and TRBJ1-5; perhaps TRBD1 as D (6 bases). CDR1 and CDR2 (germline): LNHDA, SQIVND (reference sequence). The CDR3 runs 16 residues. V lost 6 bases to trimming and J lost 2 bases, with 17 bases between them.

This clone was found once. This chain links TRBV16 with TRBJ1-5; TRBD1 might be the D (5 bases). The length of the CDR3 is 14 residues. Trimming cost V 3 bases and J 2 bases, with 8 bases left between them. The germline gives CDR1 KGHSY, CDR2 FQNENV. CDR3 protein: CASSQQGGNQPQHF. CDR3 in DNA: TGTGCCAGCAGCCAGCAGGGTGGCAATCAGCCCCAGCATTTT.

The rearrangement uses TRBV6-1 and TRBJ2-7; 8 bases are shared with TRBD2. V shed 5 bases and J 0 bases; nucleotides not matched to a gene: 3. CDR1 is MNHNS, CDR2 SASEGT, per germline. This CDR3 is built from 14 residues. The CDR3 sequence: CASSTSGSSYEQYF. In DNA form, the CDR3 reads TGTGCCAGCAGTACTAGCGGAAGCTCCTACGAGCAGTACTTC.

V and J are TRBV28 and TRBJ2-5, with 14 bases matching TRBD2. Germline V lookup: CDR1 MDHEN, CDR2 SYDVKM. The CDR3 length is 15 residues. J was trimmed by 9 bases and V by 8 bases; bases with no gene match: 11. This CDR3 is CASRGLAGGLEAQYF. CDR3 bases: TGTGCCAGCCGCGGACTAGCGGGGGGCTTGGAGGCCCAGTACTTC.

This chain joins TRBV7-2 and TRBJ1-2, with D possibly TRBD1 on 6 matching bases. Germline CDR1 SGHTA, CDR2 FQGNSA. This CDR3 contains 15 residues. Trimming cost V 5 bases and J 1 base, with 14 bases left between them. DNA of the CDR3: TGTGCCAGCAGCCCGGGGACACGGAGTAACTATGGCTACACCTTC. Encoded protein: CASSPGTRSNYGYTF.

The V and J genes are TRBV9 and TRBJ1-3, with TRBD1 matching 8 bases. The CDR3 totals 16 residues. Germline lookup yields CDR1 SGDLS and CDR2 YYNGEE. Trimming removed 3 bases from V and 1 base from J; junction bases left unmatched: 6. The CDR3 DNA sequence: TGTGCCAGCAGCGCAGGACAGGGTTTTTCTGGAAACACCATATATTTT. The encoded protein is CASSAGQGFSGNTIYF.

This sequence joins TRBV10-3 and TRBJ2-7, with D possibly TRBD1 on 6 matching bases. Germline values: CDR1 ENHRY, CDR2 SYGVKD. V gave up 3 bases and J gave up 5 bases, with 17 bases separating them. CDR3 size: 15 residues. For the CDR3, the DNA is TGTGCCATCAGTGAAAAGAACAGGGTTTTCCACGAGCAGTACTTC. Protein sequence: CAISEKNRVFHEQYF.

J is TRBJ2-3 and V is TRBV5-1; TRBD2 agrees at 8 bases. Germline CDR1 and CDR2: SGHRS and YFSETQ. V lost 4 bases to trimming and J lost 4 bases; unmatched junction nucleotides: 14. This CDR3 contains 17 residues. CDR3 DNA sequence: TGCGCCAGCAGCCCCAGCGAGCGGGGGAGTCGAGCAGATACGCAGTATTTT. Its protein is CASSPSERGSRADTQYF.

In this sample, this clone turned up once. This rearrangement joins TRBV5-1 to TRBJ2-7; D remains unclear. The CDR3 is 16 amino acids. The germline CDR1 and CDR2 sequences are SGHRS and YFSETQ. Trimming removed 0 bases at V and 0 bases at J, with 13 bases between. This chain's CDR3 is CASSLAGLAVSYEQYF. The CDR3 region has the DNA TGCGCCAGCAGCTTGGCCGGGTTAGCAGTCTCCTACGAGCAGTACTTC.

The chain carries TRBV11-2 and TRBJ2-7; D may be TRBD2 (5 bases). The CDR3 sequence is 14 residues long. Trimming stripped 1 base from V and 0 bases from J, with 7 bases between. CDR1 is SGHAT and CDR2 is FQNNGV in the germline V gene. The CDR3 reads CASSLAGSSYEQYF. The CDR3, as DNA: TGTGCCAGCAGCTTAGCGGGGAGCTCCTACGAGCAGTACTTC.